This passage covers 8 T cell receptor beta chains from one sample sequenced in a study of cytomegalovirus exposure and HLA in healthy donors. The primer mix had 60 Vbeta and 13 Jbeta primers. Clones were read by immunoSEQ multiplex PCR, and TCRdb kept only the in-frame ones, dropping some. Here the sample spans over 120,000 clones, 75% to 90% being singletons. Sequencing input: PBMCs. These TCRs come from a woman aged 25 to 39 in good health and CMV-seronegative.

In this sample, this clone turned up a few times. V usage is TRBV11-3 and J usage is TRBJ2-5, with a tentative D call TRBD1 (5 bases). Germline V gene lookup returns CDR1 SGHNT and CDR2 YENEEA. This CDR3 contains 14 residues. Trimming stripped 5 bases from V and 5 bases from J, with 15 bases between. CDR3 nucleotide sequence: TGTGCCAGCAGCAAAGGTGGGGCCCGGGAGACCCAGTACTTC. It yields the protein CASSKGGARETQYF.

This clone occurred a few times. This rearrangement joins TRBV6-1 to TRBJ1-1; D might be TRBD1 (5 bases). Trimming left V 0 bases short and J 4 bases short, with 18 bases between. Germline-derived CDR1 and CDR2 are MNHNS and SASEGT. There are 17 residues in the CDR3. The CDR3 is CASSEALRAGRGTEAFF. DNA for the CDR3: TGTGCCAGCAGTGAAGCGCTTCGGGCAGGTAGGGGCACTGAAGCTTTCTTT.

The CDR3 bases are TGTGCCAGCAGTTCTAGCGGGGGGTGGTACGAGCAGTACTTC. Translation: CASSSSGGWYEQYF. This rearrangement joins TRBV6-5 to TRBJ2-7; TRBD2 matches at 11 bases. This CDR3 contains 14 residues. Germline V gene data show CDR1 as MNHEY and CDR2 as SVGAGI. Trimming took 4 bases from V and 4 from J; bases not matched to a gene: 3.

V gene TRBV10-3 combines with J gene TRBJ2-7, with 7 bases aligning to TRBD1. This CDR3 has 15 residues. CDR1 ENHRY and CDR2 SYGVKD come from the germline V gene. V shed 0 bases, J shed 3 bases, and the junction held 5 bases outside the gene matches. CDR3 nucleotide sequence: TGTGCCATCAGTGAGTCAGTGGGACAGCACTACGAGCAGTACTTC. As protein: CAISESVGQHYEQYF.

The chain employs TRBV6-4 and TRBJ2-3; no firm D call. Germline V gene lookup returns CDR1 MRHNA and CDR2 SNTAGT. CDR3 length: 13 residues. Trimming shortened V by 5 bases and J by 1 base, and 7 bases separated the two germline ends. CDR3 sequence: CASSNEGTDTQYF. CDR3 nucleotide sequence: TGTGCCAGCAGTAATGAGGGCACAGATACGCAGTATTTT.

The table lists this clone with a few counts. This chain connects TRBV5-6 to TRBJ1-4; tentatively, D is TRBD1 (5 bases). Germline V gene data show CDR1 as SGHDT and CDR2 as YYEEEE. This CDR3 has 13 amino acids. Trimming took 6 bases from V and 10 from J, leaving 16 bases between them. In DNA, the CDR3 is TGTGCCAGCACCTTATCAGGGCTAGGAAAACTGTTTTTT. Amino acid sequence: CASTLSGLGKLFF. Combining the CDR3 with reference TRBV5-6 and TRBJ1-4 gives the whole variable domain DAGVTQSPTHLIKTRGQQVTLRCSPKSGHDTVSWYQQALGQGPQFIFQYYEEEERQRGNFPDRFSGHQFPNYSSELNVNALLLGDSALYLCASTLSGLGKLFFGSGTQLSVL.

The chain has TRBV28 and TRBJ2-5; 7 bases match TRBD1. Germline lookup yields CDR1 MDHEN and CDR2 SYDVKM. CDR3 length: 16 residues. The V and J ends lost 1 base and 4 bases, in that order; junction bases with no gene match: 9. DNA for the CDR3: TGTGCCAGCAGTTTATTGACAGGGCGGAGTACAGAGACCCAGTACTTC. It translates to CASSLLTGRSTETQYF.

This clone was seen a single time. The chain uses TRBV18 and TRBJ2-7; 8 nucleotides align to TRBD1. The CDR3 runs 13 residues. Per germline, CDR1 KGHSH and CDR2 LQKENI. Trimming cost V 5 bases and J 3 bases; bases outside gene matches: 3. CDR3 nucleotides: TGTGCCAGCTCAAAAGGACAGGGCTACGAGCAGTACTTC. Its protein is CASSKGQGYEQYF.